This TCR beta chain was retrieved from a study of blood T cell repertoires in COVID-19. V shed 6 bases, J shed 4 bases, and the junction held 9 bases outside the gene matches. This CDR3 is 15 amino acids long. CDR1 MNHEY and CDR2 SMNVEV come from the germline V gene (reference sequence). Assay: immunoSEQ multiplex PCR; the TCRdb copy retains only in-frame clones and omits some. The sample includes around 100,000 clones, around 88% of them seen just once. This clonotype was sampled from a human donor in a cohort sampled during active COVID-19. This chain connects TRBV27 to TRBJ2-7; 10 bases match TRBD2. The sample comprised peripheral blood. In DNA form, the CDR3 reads TGTGCCAGCAGCTGGGGCGGACTAGCGGCGTACGAGCAGTACTTC. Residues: CASSWGGLAAYEQYF.